Listed here are 27 T cell receptor beta chains from one sample, sequenced in a study of T cell repertoires in cytomegalovirus infection. Via MiXCR, TCRdb re-called the reads, giving one row per CDR3 protein. The sample lists approximately 400,000 distinct CDR3 sequences, 30% to 40% occurring once. Sequences were obtained from PBMCs. The receptors were gathered from a human donor in good health (CMV status not recorded). Some clones in this sample may be carry-over from other donors' samples.

The rearrangement uses TRBV28 and TRBJ2-7; tentatively, D is TRBD2 (6 bases). The ends were cut back, 6 bases at V and 5 bases at J, with 20 bases in the middle. The CDR3 consists of 15 residues. Germline CDR1 and CDR2: MDHEN and SYDVKM. The CDR3 protein is CASSHLGEVSDEQYF. CDR3 sequence (DNA): TGTGCCAGCAGCCACTTGGGGGAGGTCAGCGACGAGCAGTACTTC. Looking up the rest from reference TRBV28 and TRBJ2-7 gives the full variable domain: DVKVTQSSRYLVKRTGEKVFLECVQDMDHENMFWYRQDPGLGLRLIYFSYDVKMKEKGDIPEGYSVSREKKERFSLILESASTNQTSMYLCASSHLGEVSDEQYFGPGTRLTVT.

This clonotype was counted a few times. The genes are TRBV27 and TRBJ1-5; possibly TRBD1 for D (5 bases). V shed 11 bases and J shed 6 bases, with 14 bases lying between them. The V gene's germline CDR1 is MNHEY and CDR2 SMNVEV (reference sequence). The CDR3 is 12 residues long. The DNA for the CDR3 is TGTGCCCGGGGGAGGGTCGGTCAGCCCCAGCATTTT. Protein sequence: CARGRVGQPQHF.

The chain couples TRBV24-1 to TRBJ2-1; D perhaps matches TRBD1 (6 bases). The germline gives CDR1 KGHDR, CDR2 SFDVKD. Trimming removed 9 bases from V and 10 bases from J, with 12 bases in between. There are 11 residues in the CDR3. CDR3: CATQGSAEQFF. The CDR3, as DNA: TGTGCCACCCAGGGGTCGGCGGAGCAGTTCTTC.

About this clonotype itself: A much larger clone sits a single nucleotide away, making a read error possible. The V gene is TRBV7-2, the J gene TRBJ2-1; D assignment may be TRBD1 or TRBD2 (6 bases each). Germline V gene data show CDR1 as SGHTA and CDR2 as FQGNSA. This CDR3 has 16 residues. The CDR3, as DNA: TGTGCCAGCAGAAGACAGGCTACTAGCTCCTACAATGAGCAGTTATTC. Translation: CASRRQATSSYNEQLF.

J is TRBJ2-2 and V is TRBV4-2; 8 bases are shared with TRBD2. There are 16 residues in the CDR3. Germline CDR1 reads LGHNA; CDR2 reads YNFKEQ. J gave up 0 bases and V 7 bases, and 7 bases lay outside the gene matches. CDR3 sequence (DNA): TGTGCCAGCAACTCCCTAGCGGGCTCGAACACCGGGGAGCTGTTTTTT. Translated: CASNSLAGSNTGELFF.

This clonotype was seen ten or more times. V is TRBV7-2 and J is TRBJ2-5, with a tentative D call TRBD2 (6 bases). V shed 4 bases and J shed 2 bases, with 17 bases lying between them. Per germline, CDR1 SGHTA and CDR2 FQGNSA. This CDR3 region has 16 residues. The CDR3 coding sequence is TGTGCCAGCAGCTACGCCGGGGCGGGGCTTCAAGAGACCCAGTACTTC. This codes for CASSYAGAGLQETQYF.

This clonotype turned up a few times. The chain employs TRBV12-3 or TRBV12-4 and TRBJ2-1; 9 nucleotides align to TRBD1. The CDR3 contains 15 residues. V dropped 1 base and J dropped 3; count of bases not matched to a gene: 1. This CDR3 is CASSLGTGVYNEQFF. CDR3 DNA: TGTGCCAGCAGTTTAGGGACAGGGGTCTACAATGAGCAGTTCTTC.

This clonotype was observed a few times. The rearrangement joins TRBV12-3 or TRBV12-4 to TRBJ2-3; 11 bases fit TRBD2. The length of the CDR3 is 16 residues. V lost 7 bases, J lost 3 bases, and 9 bases stayed unmatched. The CDR3 DNA follows: TGTGCCAGCAACCCATCCGGGACTAGCGGTACAGATACGCAGTATTTT. Residues: CASNPSGTSGTDTQYF.

This clonotype showed up just a few times. The chain couples TRBV19 to TRBJ1-5, with D hard to call. The V and J ends lost 3 bases and 5 bases respectively, with 8 bases between them. The CDR3 spans 13 residues. CDR1 and CDR2 from the germline V gene are LNHDA and SQIVND (reference sequence). The CDR3 protein is CASSIVADQPQHF. The CDR3 DNA is TGTGCCAGTAGTATCGTTGCCGATCAGCCCCAGCATTTT.

The chain couples TRBV6-2 or TRBV6-3 to TRBJ2-2; 9 bases fit TRBD2. This CDR3 contains 15 residues. CDR1 and CDR2 from the germline V gene are MNHEY and SVGEGT. With 6 bases clipped from V and 14 bases from J, the junction kept 16 bases outside the gene matches. The CDR3 coding sequence is TGTGCCAGCAGCCCCCCTAGCGGGGTCACCGGGTATCTGTTTTTT. This gives the protein CASSPPSGVTGYLFF.

This clonotype was counted many times. The chain joins TRBV7-9 to TRBJ1-2; maybe TRBD1 (6 bases). The CDR3 covers 16 residues. Between the trimmed V and J ends, which lost 7 bases and 8 bases, there was a span of 26 bases. CDR1 and CDR2 from the germline V gene are SEHNR and FQNEAQ (reference sequence). CDR3 bases: TGTGCCAGCACCACGCGCCGCGAGGGGGGGGACGGCGGCTACACCTTC. Translating it yields CASTTRREGGDGGYTF.

This clonotype occurred many times. The gene calls are TRBV7-2 and TRBJ2-1; 12 bases fit TRBD1. Losses at the gene ends were 1 base for V and 7 bases for J; bases not matched to a gene: 5. The CDR3 length is 16 residues. Germline CDR1 is SGHTA and CDR2 is FQGNSA. CDR3 protein: CASSLGWDRGRNEQFF. DNA for the CDR3: TGTGCCAGCAGCTTAGGTTGGGACAGGGGGCGGAATGAGCAGTTCTTC.

The chain recombines TRBV7-8 with TRBJ2-2; maybe TRBD2 (6 bases). Germline V gene lookup returns CDR1 SGHVS and CDR2 FQNEAQ. Trimming pared 1 base from V and 4 bases from J, leaving 10 bases between. The CDR3 covers 15 residues. The CDR3 loop reads CASSLDAGCTGELFF. CDR3 bases: TGTGCCAGCAGCTTAGACGCGGGGTGCACCGGGGAGCTGTTTTTT.

This clonotype has at least ten counts. The genes are TRBV4-1 and TRBJ2-1, with 13 nucleotides matching TRBD2. V gave up 0 bases and J gave up 15 bases; unmatched junction bases: 8. This CDR3 spans 15 amino acids. Germline V CDR1 and CDR2: MGHRA, YSYEKL. The CDR3 region is CASSQEAGLAGPGFF. The CDR3 DNA reads TGCGCCAGCAGCCAAGAGGCGGGACTAGCGGGGCCGGGGTTCTTC.

The table lists this clonotype with a few counts. The chain carries TRBV7-2 and TRBJ1-5; D not certain. V was cut by 5 bases and J by 0 bases, with 11 bases left in between. CDR3 length: 15 residues. Germline V gene sequence: CDR1 SGHTA, CDR2 FQGNSA. The CDR3 sequence is CASSPRVNSNQPQHF. The DNA for the CDR3 is TGTGCCAGCAGCCCCCGGGTTAATAGCAATCAGCCCCAGCATTTT. Full variable domain (missing parts from reference TRBV7-2 and TRBJ1-5): GAGVSQSPSNKVTEKGKDVELRCDPISGHTALYWYRQSLGQGLEFLIYFQGNSAPDKSGLPSDRFSAERTGGSVSTLTIQRTQQEDSAVYLCASSPRVNSNQPQHFGDGTRLSIL.

The V call is TRBV5-4, the J call TRBJ1-3; D unresolved. The V end was cut by 0 bases, the J end by 6 bases, with 7 bases between. In germline, CDR1 is SGHNT, CDR2 YYREEE (reference sequence). The CDR3 runs 13 residues. CDR3 DNA: TGTGCCAGCAGCTTGGGCGTTCCAAACACCATATATTTT. It codes for CASSLGVPNTIYF.

This clonotype came up once. This could be a read error, since a much larger clone is one nucleotide away. The J gene is TRBJ1-5, the V gene TRBV7-2; a weak D match, TRBD1 (6 bases). CDR1 SGHTA and CDR2 FQGNSA come from the germline V gene. This CDR3 comprises 14 residues. The CDR3 protein is CASRLGGGNQSQHF. The CDR3 DNA is TGTGCCAGCAGGCTAGGGGGGGGGAATCAGTCCCAGCATTTT.

This clonotype was counted a few times. The V gene is TRBV6-5, the J gene TRBJ2-7; D may be TRBD1 (5 bases). This CDR3 spans 15 amino acids. V dropped 2 bases and J dropped 5 bases, with 16 bases sitting between them. Per germline, CDR1 MNHEY and CDR2 SVGAGI. This chain's CDR3 is CASSYRGDNTDEQYF. CDR3 sequence (DNA): TGTGCCAGCAGTTACAGGGGCGACAATACGGACGAGCAGTACTTC.

The chain links TRBV6-2 or TRBV6-3 to TRBJ2-5; D gene unclear. Germline V gene lookup returns CDR1 MNHEY and CDR2 SVGEGT. V was clipped by 6 bases and J by 7 bases, with 9 bases between them. The CDR3 loop spans 11 amino acids. The CDR3: CASRVIGTQYF. As DNA, the CDR3 is TGTGCCAGCAGAGTAATTGGGACCCAGTACTTC.

In its sample, this clonotype was seen a few times. The chain joins TRBV7-9 to TRBJ2-1; 9 bases fit TRBD1. The CDR3 covers 12 residues. The germline CDR1 and CDR2 sequences are SEHNR and FQNEAQ (reference sequence). V lost 10 bases to trimming and J lost 8 bases; unmatched junction nucleotides: 6. In DNA, the CDR3 is TGTGCCACCCGACAGGGGGTGTATGAGCAGTTCTTC. Translated, it gives CATRQGVYEQFF.

This chain joins TRBV7-2 and TRBJ1-1, with D unclear. CDR3 length: 15 amino acids. Germline V CDR1 and CDR2: SGHTA, FQGNSA. V lost 1 base, J lost 4 bases, and 13 bases lay in between. The CDR3 DNA sequence: TGTGCCAGCAGCTTAGTCCCCTCATTGGGCACTGAAGCTTTCTTT. Amino acid sequence: CASSLVPSLGTEAFF.

The chain uses TRBV23-1 and TRBJ2-5; D might be TRBD1 (6 bases). TRBV23-1 is an ORF; its function is uncertain. CDR3 length: 15 residues. Trimming removed 4 bases from V and 4 bases from J, with 16 bases in between. CDR3 residues: CASSRSKQGRETQYF. CDR3 sequence (DNA): TGCGCCAGCAGTCGGTCCAAACAGGGAAGAGAGACCCAGTACTTC.

V usage is TRBV6-1 and J usage is TRBJ1-1; D might be TRBD1 (5 bases). V was cut by 10 bases and J by 7 bases, with 13 bases left in between. The CDR3 runs 11 residues. Germline V gives CDR1 MNHNS, CDR2 SASEGT. Written as DNA, the CDR3 is TGTGCCACCCGGGGGGAGCTTGAAGCTTTCTTT. This encodes CATRGELEAFF.

As regards this clonotype: The junction shows a germline mismatch at one end, possibly a read error. The chain couples TRBV7-2 to TRBJ1-1; TRBD1 is a possible D gene (5 bases). Germline CDR1 is SGHTA and CDR2 is FQGNSA. The length of the CDR3 is 13 residues. The CDR3 is CAISLDMGTEAFF. CDR3 nucleotide sequence: TGTGCCATCAGCTTGGACATGGGAACTGAAGCGTTCTTT.

This chain joins TRBV7-6 and TRBJ1-5; D not certain. Germline V gene lookup returns CDR1 SGHVS and CDR2 FNYEAQ. The V gene lost 1 base and the J gene lost 5 bases, with 12 bases spanning the gap. The length of the CDR3 is 15 residues. The CDR3 is CASSLVFGSDQPQHF. DNA for the CDR3: TGTGCCAGCAGCTTAGTTTTCGGGTCAGATCAGCCCCAGCATTTT. The full variable domain, in which reference TRBV7-6 and TRBJ1-5 provide the parts outside the CDR3, is GAGVSQSPRYKVTKRGQDVALRCDPISGHVSLYWYRQALGQGPEFLTYFNYEAQQDKSGLPNDRFSAERPEGSISTLTIQRTEQRDSAMYRCASSLVFGSDQPQHFGDGTRLSIL.

This clonotype was counted between two and nine times. The chain combines TRBV19 with TRBJ2-3; TRBD2 agrees at 12 bases. CDR3 length equals 16 residues. After removal of 5 bases from V and 2 bases from J, the junction contained 5 bases not matched to a gene. Germline values: CDR1 LNHDA, CDR2 SQIVND (reference sequence). CDR3 coding DNA: TGTGCCAGTAGTCCAAGGACTAGCGGGGTCACAGATACGCAGTATTTT. Translated, it gives CASSPRTSGVTDTQYF.

Comment on this clonotype: A single base separates this from a much larger clone, so it may be a read error. The chain joins TRBV7-9 to TRBJ1-2; 7 nucleotides align to TRBD1. The germline gives CDR1 SEHNR, CDR2 FQNEAQ (reference sequence). The CDR3 length is 13 residues. The CDR3 protein is CASSSGQYYVYTF. CDR3 sequence (DNA): TGTGCCAGCAGCTCGGGACAGTACTATGTCTACACCTTC.